This TCR beta chain was recovered during a study of Ad26.COV2.S vaccination and SARS-CoV-2 variants. The treatment was: some 20 received Ad26.COV2.S at low or high dose, single or two shots; five or six received placebo; per-sample allocation not given. Sample collection was performed on day 63 after the first vaccine or placebo injection. TCRdb keeps only in-frame clones here, not all; method: immunoSEQ multiplex PCR. The sample contains about 350,000 clones, approximately 90% of which appear only once. The trim removed 4 bases at V and 2 bases at J, leaving 3 bases unmatched. The length of the CDR3 is 14 residues. The germline V gene has CDR1 SGHRS and CDR2 YFSETQ.

The material was peripheral blood, obtained in a trial of Ad26.COV2.S vaccine versus placebo. This chain connects TRBV5-1 to TRBJ2-3; 8 bases are a match to TRBD1. The sequence derives from a person aged 18-65 years who received the Ad26.COV2.S COVID-19 vaccine or a placebo. The CDR3: CASSLGQVTDTQYF. The CDR3 coding sequence is TGCGCCAGCAGCCTGGGACAGGTCACAGATACGCAGTATTTT.